The rows below give T cell receptor beta chains drawn from one sample of a study of OX40 agonist ivuxolimab in advanced cancers. Profiled with immunoSEQ multiplex PCR; TCRdb holds only in-frame clones, not every one. The sample includes some 130,000 clones, 93% of them seen just once. Sequencing was performed on CD4+ or CD8+ T cells sorted from blood, taken in a trial of the OX40 agonist ivuxolimab. These receptors were taken from an adult with an advanced solid tumor such as melanoma, head and neck, liver or kidney cancer. Each CDR3 is given with its conserved first and last residue. The D gene is left open where the match is weak. The listing skips clone size in some rows; elsewhere it reads once, few, many or a size class.

cdr3_nt,cdr3_aa,j_call,v_call,d_call,clone_size
TGTGCCACCAGCCCGAAGCGGAAAGGGGATAATTCACCCCTCCACTTT,CATSPKRKGDNSPLHF,TRBJ1-6,TRBV15,.,.
TGTGCCAGCAGCAAAGTGGCGGGACAGGCCTACGAGCAGTACTTC,CASSKVAGQAYEQYF,TRBJ2-7,TRBV21-1,.,once
TGTGCCAGCAGCTTGATCAGCTCTGGAAACACCATATATTTT,CASSLISSGNTIYF,TRBJ1-3,TRBV5-5,.,.
TGTGCCAGCAGGACTCTGGGGGATAGCTGCGAGCAGTACTTC,CASRTLGDSCEQYF,TRBJ2-7,TRBV5-4,.,.
TGTGCCAGCAGCTTGGCGGCACAGAACACTGAAGCTTTCTTT,CASSLAAQNTEAFF,TRBJ1-1,TRBV5-4,.,.
TGTGCCAGCAGCTTACGGGCGACAGGGCCCTCTGGAAACACCATATATTTT,CASSLRATGPSGNTIYF,TRBJ1-3,TRBV7-8,TRBD1,once
TGTGCCACGAGGCAGGGGGGTAATAGCAATCAGCCCCAGCATTTT,CATRQGGNSNQPQHF,TRBJ1-5,TRBV10-3,TRBD1,.
TGTGCCAGCAGCTGGGGGGACGTCGCGGGTGGCTACACCTTC,CASSWGDVAGGYTF,TRBJ1-2,TRBV5-6,.,.
TGTGCCAGCAGCCTAAACGGACTCCCCACAGATACGCAGTATTTT,CASSLNGLPTDTQYF,TRBJ2-3,TRBV16,.,.
TGTGCCGTCTCGGTTCGGGACAGGGCCCCCTACGAGCAGTACTTC,CAVSVRDRAPYEQYF,TRBJ2-7,TRBV27,TRBD1,.
TGTGCCAGTACCCTCGGACAGGAACGGGATACGCAGTATTTT,CASTLGQERDTQYF,TRBJ2-3,TRBV19,TRBD1,.
TGCGCCAGCAGACCCGACATCACCTATCAGCCCCAGCATTTT,CASRPDITYQPQHF,TRBJ1-5,TRBV5-1,.,.
TGTGCCAGCTCCCGGGGGGATCAGCCCCAGCATTTT,CASSRGDQPQHF,TRBJ1-5,TRBV7-2,.,few
TGTGCCAGCACGACAGATTATGAAGCTTTCTTT,CASTTDYEAFF,TRBJ1-1,TRBV18,.,few
TGTGCCAGCGGCGCCCGAGGGTACGAGCAGTACTTC,CASGARGYEQYF,TRBJ2-7,TRBV6-5,.,.
TGTGCCAGCTACGACTTCCCCGGAAACACCATATATTTT,CASYDFPGNTIYF,TRBJ1-3,TRBV28,.,.
TGTGCCAGCAGCGGTCGGGGGAAACAAAACACCATATATTTT,CASSGRGKQNTIYF,TRBJ1-3,TRBV9,.,.
TGTGCCAGCAGCTTAACTGCGGTCACAGATACGCAGTATTTT,CASSLTAVTDTQYF,TRBJ2-3,TRBV7-2,.,.
TGTGCCAGCTCACCCCCTAAGGGTGCTGGGGCCAACGTCCTGACTTTC,CASSPPKGAGANVLTF,TRBJ2-6,TRBV18,.,.
TGTGCCAGCAGCTTTCGCGACAGGGACAATCAGCCCCAGCATTTT,CASSFRDRDNQPQHF,TRBJ1-5,TRBV5-6,TRBD1,.
TGTGCCAGCCTTAGCGGGAGCTCCTACGAGCAGTACTTC,CASLSGSSYEQYF,TRBJ2-7,TRBV28,TRBD2,.
TGCGCCAGCAGCTTGGGGGCGGCTAGCGGACACCAAGAGACTCAGTACTTC,CASSLGAASGHQETQYF,TRBJ2-5,TRBV5-1,TRBD2,.
TGTGCCAGCAGCCTTGGACTAGAGGGGAATGAGCAGTTCTTC,CASSLGLEGNEQFF,TRBJ2-1,TRBV7-9,TRBD2,.
TGCAGCGTGGGGGGAGGGGAGGGCTATGGCTACACCTTC,CSVGGGEGYGYTF,TRBJ1-2,TRBV29-1,.,.
TGTGCCAGCAGCGGGGGACAGGGAACAGATACGCAGTATTTT,CASSGGQGTDTQYF,TRBJ2-3,TRBV2,TRBD1,.
TGTGCCAGCAGCCTTCCCGGGACAGTAGATACGCAGTATTTT,CASSLPGTVDTQYF,TRBJ2-3,TRBV6-1,TRBD1,.
TGTGCCAGCAGTGAAGGACTAGCGGGAGACGAGCAGTACTTC,CASSEGLAGDEQYF,TRBJ2-7,TRBV2,TRBD2,.
TGTGCCAGCAGCCCGCACCAGGGTTTTCCTGAAGCTTTCTTT,CASSPHQGFPEAFF,TRBJ1-1,TRBV6-5,.,.
TGTGCCAGTAGTATGGCCCGGACCGAGCAGTACTTC,CASSMARTEQYF,TRBJ2-7,TRBV19,.,.
TGTGCCAGCAGCTTAGCGGAAGGTCTCACCGGGGAGCTGTTTTTT,CASSLAEGLTGELFF,TRBJ2-2,TRBV7-2,.,.
TGTGCCAGCAGCGTAGTCGGGGGTGCTGGGGCCAACGTCCTGACTTTC,CASSVVGGAGANVLTF,TRBJ2-6,TRBV9,.,.
TGTGCCAGTAGTACCCCGGGGAACACTGAAGCTTTCTTT,CASSTPGNTEAFF,TRBJ1-1,TRBV19,.,.
TGTGCCAGCAGGACCCCAGCCTCTGGAAACACCATATATTTT,CASRTPASGNTIYF,TRBJ1-3,TRBV28,.,once
TGTGCCAGCAGCTTAGGACTATCTAACTATGGCTACACCTTC,CASSLGLSNYGYTF,TRBJ1-2,TRBV28,.,.
TGCACCAGCGTCACCTTGAGACAGGGGGCTGTGTATGGCTACACCTTC,CTSVTLRQGAVYGYTF,TRBJ1-2,TRBV1,.,.
TGTGCCAGCAGTTTAGGCAGTCAAGAGACCCAGTACTTC,CASSLGSQETQYF,TRBJ2-5,TRBV27,.,.
TGTGCTAGCAGCGGGTCGGGCAGCGATACGCAGTATTTT,CASSGSGSDTQYF,TRBJ2-3,TRBV7-7,.,.
TGTGCCAGCATCCCTCATGGCTACACCTTC,CASIPHGYTF,TRBJ1-2,TRBV7-7,.,.
TGTGCCAGCAGTAGCTCCGGGACAGGGCTAGATACGCAGTATTTT,CASSSSGTGLDTQYF,TRBJ2-3,TRBV6-6,TRBD1,once
TGTGCCATCAGCCCCAGTGGGGGGAAGGGGCAAGAGACCCAGTACTTC,CAISPSGGKGQETQYF,TRBJ2-5,TRBV10-3,.,.
TGCGCCAGCAGGAACGGTTCGAACGAGCAGTACTTC,CASRNGSNEQYF,TRBJ2-7,TRBV5-1,.,.
TGTGCCATCAGTGGCGGGACTTCCCTCACAGATACGCAGTATTTT,CAISGGTSLTDTQYF,TRBJ2-3,TRBV10-3,.,.
TGTGCCAGCAGCTCCTTCCGGGGGGCTGGCTATGGCTACACCTTC,CASSSFRGAGYGYTF,TRBJ1-2,TRBV11-2,.,.
TGTGCCAGCAGCCCCTCCAGGGGGAGGGACCGTAATGAAAAACTGTTTTTT,CASSPSRGRDRNEKLFF,TRBJ1-4,TRBV28,TRBD1,.
TGTGCCATCAGTGACAGGGATGGTGGCTACACCTTC,CAISDRDGGYTF,TRBJ1-2,TRBV10-3,.,.
TGTGCCAGCAGCCCATCTAGCGGGGGGAGGCACGAGCAGTACTTC,CASSPSSGGRHEQYF,TRBJ2-7,TRBV7-2,TRBD2,.
TGTGCCAGCAGCGCCCACTGGACTAGCGGGACGGACACCGGGGAGCTGTTTTTT,CASSAHWTSGTDTGELFF,TRBJ2-2,TRBV9,TRBD2,.
TGTGCCAGCATGGGGGACTTATACTCTGGGGCCAACGTCCTGACTTTC,CASMGDLYSGANVLTF,TRBJ2-6,TRBV6-6,.,.
TGTGCCAGTCGAAGTTCCTTACGCTGGGATCAGCCCCAGCATTTT,CASRSSLRWDQPQHF,TRBJ1-5,TRBV19,.,.
TGTGCCAGCAGCTCCATGGCCGGACAGGGAACCCAGAATGAGCAGTTCTTC,CASSSMAGQGTQNEQFF,TRBJ2-1,TRBV7-7,TRBD1,.
TGTGCCAGCAGCCCGCTTAGCGGGGGTAATGAAAAACTGTTTTTT,CASSPLSGGNEKLFF,TRBJ1-4,TRBV27,.,.
TGTGCCAGCAGTAAAAGTGGGACGGCATCTAATTCACCCCTCCACTTT,CASSKSGTASNSPLHF,TRBJ1-6,TRBV27,.,.
TGCAGCCCCCCGGGGGACACTGAAGCTTTCTTT,CSPPGDTEAFF,TRBJ1-1,TRBV29-1,.,.
TGTGCCAGCTCCCCCGGGGGCCCCTATGGCTACACCTTC,CASSPGGPYGYTF,TRBJ1-2,TRBV18,.,once
TGTGCCAGCAGGAGACTAGGTAGCCCAGATACGCAGTATTTT,CASRRLGSPDTQYF,TRBJ2-3,TRBV6-1,.,.
TGCAGCGTAGCAGACAGGGCATTATACAATGAGCAGTTCTTC,CSVADRALYNEQFF,TRBJ2-1,TRBV29-1,TRBD1,.
TGTGCCAGCTCACCAGGGCAGGAGAGGGCCTACGAGCAGTACTTC,CASSPGQERAYEQYF,TRBJ2-7,TRBV18,.,.
TGTGCCAGCAGCTTAGCGCAGAGCGGGACAGGGTCCTACGAGCAGTACTTC,CASSLAQSGTGSYEQYF,TRBJ2-7,TRBV7-9,TRBD1,.